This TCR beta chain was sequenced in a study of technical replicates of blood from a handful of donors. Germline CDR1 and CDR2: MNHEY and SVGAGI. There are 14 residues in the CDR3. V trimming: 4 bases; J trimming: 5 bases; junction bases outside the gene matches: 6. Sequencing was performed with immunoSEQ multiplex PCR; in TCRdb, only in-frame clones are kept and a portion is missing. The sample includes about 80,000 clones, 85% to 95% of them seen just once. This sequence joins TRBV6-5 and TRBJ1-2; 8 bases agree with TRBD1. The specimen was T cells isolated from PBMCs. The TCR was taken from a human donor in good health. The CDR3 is CASSLTGDGYGYTF. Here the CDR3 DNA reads TGTGCCAGCAGTTTGACAGGGGACGGGTATGGCTACACCTTC.